A single sample is the source of the 27 T cell receptor beta chains below, sequenced in a study of tumor-infiltrating lymphocytes in oesophageal squamous cell carcinoma. In TCRdb, the PCR reads were re-called with MiXCR into one record per CDR3 protein. The repertoire holds approximately 20,000 distinct CDR3 sequences, with roughly 37% as singletons. Sequencing was carried out using blood. These receptors came from a male donor with esophageal squamous cell carcinoma.

The chain couples TRBV7-6 to TRBJ2-5; D unclear. The end of the DNA fits TRBJ2-1 better, so the J call may be wrong. Per germline, CDR1 SGHVS and CDR2 FNYEAQ. The CDR3 has 12 amino acids. The CDR3 loop is CASSLPYNEQFF. In nucleotides, the CDR3 is TGTGCCAGCAGCTTACCGTACAATGAGCAGTTCTTC.

Concerning this clonotype: A read error is likely, as this CDR3 ends without the conserved phenylalanine or tryptophan. No DNA is shown, since the ends of the CDR3 on it are uncertain; the CDR3 is the one TCRdb lists. This chain connects TRBV12-3 or TRBV12-4 to TRBJ1-1. Termini included, the CDR3 measures 18 amino acids. This CDR3 reads CASSFTRGLAQIRSILAQ.

The V and J genes are TRBV6-6 and TRBJ1-2, with a possible D match to TRBD1 (5 bases). There are 16 residues in the CDR3. The germline V gene encodes CDR1 MNHNY and CDR2 SVGAGI (reference sequence). Trimming left V 10 bases short and J 2 bases short, with 23 bases between. The CDR3 reads CATLKGTSGGNYGYTF. CDR3 in DNA: TGTGCCACCTTGAAGGGGACGAGTGGGGGAAACTATGGCTACACCTTC.

The chain employs TRBV7-3 and TRBJ2-3; TRBD1 might be the D (5 bases). Germline CDR1 is SGHTA and CDR2 is FQGTGA. The CDR3 extends over 15 amino acids. Between the trimmed V and J ends, which lost 6 bases and 0 bases, there was a span of 13 bases. The DNA of the CDR3 is TGTGCCAGCAGTGTCAGGGCTTCTAGCACAGATACGCAGTATTTT. This gives the protein CASSVRASSTDTQYF. The full variable domain, rest sourced from reference TRBV7-3 and TRBJ2-3, is GAGVSQTPSNKVTEKGKYVELRCDPISGHTALYWYRQSLGQGPEFLIYFQGTGAADDSGLPNDRFFAVRPEGSVSTLKIQRTERGDSAVYLCASSVRASSTDTQYFGPGTRLTVL.

This clonotype is labeled medium-sized. The chain couples TRBV7-9 to TRBJ1-2, with 9 bases matching TRBD1. Germline CDR1 SEHNR, CDR2 FQNEAQ (reference sequence). The CDR3 contains 14 residues. The V gene end was trimmed by 5 bases and the J gene end by 4 bases; junction bases not matched to a gene: 5. CDR3 DNA: TGTGCCAGCAGCCCTACAGGGGGCGTCTATGGCTACACCTTC. It yields the protein CASSPTGGVYGYTF.

The J gene is TRBJ2-4, the V gene TRBV7-9; 10 bases align to TRBD2. The J call could be wrong; TRBJ2-7 is a better fit for the DNA end. CDR1 and CDR2 (germline): SEHNR, FQNEAQ (reference sequence). There are 16 residues in the CDR3. CDR3 protein: CASSQRAGGETYEQYF. As DNA, the CDR3 is TGTGCCAGCAGCCAAAGAGCGGGAGGGGAAACCTACGAGCAGTACTTC.

This clonotype was observed a few times. A read error is possible here, since a much larger clone lies one base away. This chain connects TRBV6-1 to TRBJ2-4; 8 nucleotides align to TRBD2. The J call is uncertain, as TRBJ2-1 better fits the DNA end. CDR3 length: 14 amino acids. Germline CDR1 MNHNS, CDR2 SASEGT. CDR3 bases: TGTGCCAGCAGTGAAACGGGGGGGGGGTACGAGCAGTTCTTC. Protein product: CASSETGGGYEQFF.

This rearrangement joins TRBV7-3 to TRBJ2-3, with D tentatively TRBD1 (6 bases). The V gene lost 8 bases and the J gene lost 7 bases, with 10 bases spanning the gap. The length of the CDR3 is 11 residues. Per germline, CDR1 SGHTA and CDR2 FQGTGA. CDR3 loop: CASAQGYTQYF. The CDR3 DNA sequence: TGTGCCAGCGCGCAGGGGTATACGCAGTATTTT.

CDR3 protein: CASSPRGPTDRYF. In DNA form, the CDR3 reads TGTGCCAGCAGTCCCAGGGGACCTACCGACCGGTACTTC. The J gene is TRBJ2-7, the V gene TRBV7-2, with D possibly TRBD1 on 6 matching bases. V gave up 6 bases and J gave up 12 bases, with 21 bases separating them. The CDR3 runs 13 residues. Germline V gene lookup returns CDR1 SGHTA and CDR2 FQGNSA.

In this sample, this clonotype turned up many times. The CDR3: CASSWAYEQYF. In nucleotides, the CDR3 is TGTGCCAGCAGCTGGGCCTACGAGCAGTACTTC. The J gene is TRBJ2-1, the V gene TRBV5-6, with unresolved D. The J call may be in error: the DNA end matches TRBJ2-7 better. This CDR3 is 11 amino acids long. CDR1 is SGHDT, CDR2 YYEEEE, per germline.

This clonotype was detected only a few times. V usage is TRBV12-3 or TRBV12-4 and J usage is TRBJ2-1; 9 nucleotides align to TRBD1. The CDR3 covers 15 residues. V was clipped by 6 bases and J by 1 base; unmatched bases: 4. The CDR3 sequence is CASRGQGNSYNEQFF. The CDR3 region has the DNA TGTGCCAGCAGAGGACAGGGGAATTCCTACAATGAGCAGTTCTTC.

This clonotype was detected once. V is TRBV10-2 and J is TRBJ2-1; 8 nucleotides line up with TRBD1. The end of the DNA is better explained by TRBJ2-7, so the J call may be wrong. This CDR3 is 14 amino acids long. Germline assignment: CDR1 WSHSY and CDR2 SAAADI. CDR3 nucleotides: TGCGCCAGCAGTCGACAGGGGTTAATCGGCGAGCAGTACTTC. Its protein is CASSRQGLIGEQYF.

This clonotype occurred a few times. The J gene is TRBJ2-5, the V gene TRBV7-2; TRBD2 might be the D (5 bases). The germline gives CDR1 SGHTA, CDR2 FQGNSA. Trimming shortened V by 3 bases and J by 2 bases, and 10 bases separated the two germline ends. The CDR3 covers 14 residues. The DNA of the CDR3 is TGTGCCAGCAGCTTCGCAGGACTGCAAGAGACCCAGTACTTC. It specifies CASSFAGLQETQYF. The whole variable domain, filled in from reference TRBV7-2 and TRBJ2-5, reads GAGVSQSPSNKVTEKGKDVELRCDPISGHTALYWYRQSLGQGLEFLIYFQGNSAPDKSGLPSDRFSAERTGGSVSTLTIQRTQQEDSAVYLCASSFAGLQETQYFGPGTRLLVL.

The V gene is TRBV7-9, the J gene TRBJ1-4; 8 positions match TRBD1. The J call is uncertain, as TRBJ2-2 better fits the DNA end. The CDR3 sequence is 14 residues long. The germline gives CDR1 SEHNR, CDR2 FQNEAQ (reference sequence). The CDR3 protein is CASSLQGATGELFF. The CDR3, as DNA: TGTGCCAGCAGCTTACAGGGGGCGACCGGGGAGCTGTTTTTT.

On this clonotype: A much bigger clone sits one base away, suggesting this may be a read error. The chain uses TRBV19 and TRBJ2-5; 9 nucleotides line up with TRBD2. The germline CDR1 and CDR2 sequences are LNHDA and SQIVND (reference sequence). CDR3 length: 16 amino acids. V shed 3 bases and J 11 bases; nucleotides not matched to a gene: 16. The CDR3 nucleotides read TGTGCCAGTAGTATTAGCGGGGGTGACCTATACAATGAGCAGTACTTC. This gives the protein CASSISGGDLYNEQYF.

The chain is built from TRBV4-1 and TRBJ2-2; no clear D gene. The germline V and J ends were trimmed by 0 bases and 4 bases, with 6 bases remaining between them. This CDR3 is 14 amino acids long. The V gene's germline CDR1 is MGHRA and CDR2 YSYEKL. The CDR3 is CASSQESRTGELFF. The CDR3 DNA reads as TGCGCCAGCAGCCAAGAGAGCCGCACCGGGGAGCTGTTTTTT.

The chain joins TRBV6-5 to TRBJ1-4; no reliable D call. Trimming took 5 bases from V and 0 from J, leaving 13 bases between them. The CDR3 runs 16 residues. Germline CDR1 is MNHEY and CDR2 is SVGAGI. The CDR3 loop is CASSVLHEATNEKLFF. The CDR3, as DNA: TGTGCCAGCAGTGTACTACACGAGGCAACTAATGAAAAACTGTTTTTT.

The CDR3 DNA reads TGCGCCAGCAGCGCCCCGTACAATGAGCAGTTCTTC. It specifies CASSAPYNEQFF. The chain combines TRBV5-1 with TRBJ2-1; no clear D gene. Deletions cut 4 bases from V and 4 bases from J, with 6 bases between. The CDR3 runs 12 residues. Germline loops: CDR1 SGHRS, CDR2 YFSETQ.

In its sample, this clonotype was seen many times. The chain combines TRBV6-2 or TRBV6-3 with TRBJ2-5, with no clear D. Looked up from germline, CDR1 is MNHEY and CDR2 is SVGEGT. The V and J ends lost 3 bases and 2 bases respectively, with 16 bases between them. CDR3 length: 16 residues. Written as DNA, the CDR3 is TGTGCCAGCAGTTATAGTAGGGCCTCGGGTCAAGAGACCCAGTACTTC. Protein sequence: CASSYSRASGQETQYF.

With respect to this clonotype: At one end the junction does not follow the germline gene, possibly because of a read error. V gene TRBV20-1 combines with J gene TRBJ2-5, with D possibly TRBD2 on 5 matching bases. The length of the CDR3 is 16 residues. From germline, CDR1 is DFQATT and CDR2 SNEGSKA (reference sequence). CDR3 sequence: CSARAAGSEVWYEQYF. The DNA for the CDR3 is TGCAGTGCGAGAGCTGCGGGTAGCGAGGTTTGGTATGAGCAGTACTTC.

The table lists this clonotype with a few counts. The chain has TRBV28 and TRBJ2-7; D perhaps matches TRBD2 (6 bases). The CDR3 is 15 residues long. Germline CDR1 and CDR2: MDHEN and SYDVKM. Trimming left V 8 bases short and J 2 bases short, with 19 bases between. For the CDR3, the DNA is TGTGCCAGCCTCCACCGGGGACTTTACCCCTACGAGCAGTACTTC. Protein product: CASLHRGLYPYEQYF.

This clonotype is categorized as medium-sized (0.01 to 0.1%). This chain joins TRBV7-6 and TRBJ2-1; the D is unclear. Germline loops: CDR1 SGHVS, CDR2 FNYEAQ. This CDR3 is 12 amino acids long. Trimming took off 1 base at V and 7 bases at J, with 5 bases between the two ends. CDR3 DNA sequence: TGTGCCAGCAGCTTAGGTATGAATGAGCAGTTCTTC. This sequence encodes CASSLGMNEQFF.

This clonotype has a count of ten or more. V gene TRBV6-1 combines with J gene TRBJ1-1, with D unclear. Germline assignment: CDR1 MNHNS and CDR2 SASEGT. This CDR3 is built from 14 residues. V dropped 3 bases and J dropped 5 bases, with 13 bases sitting between them. The DNA of the CDR3 is TGTGCCAGCAGTGAGGGCCGTAAAGGGACTGAAGCTTTCTTT. It codes for CASSEGRKGTEAFF.

Sample share makes this clonotype medium-sized. The rearrangement links TRBV12-3 or TRBV12-4 to TRBJ2-1; 11 nucleotides line up with TRBD1. CDR3 length equals 18 residues. V shed 0 bases and J 0 bases; nucleotides not matched to a gene: 4. Written as DNA, the CDR3 is TGTGCCAGCAGTTTAGCGCTGGACAGGGGGCTCTCCTACAATGAGCAGTTCTTC. As protein: CASSLALDRGLSYNEQFF.

In its sample, this clonotype was seen many times. This sequence joins TRBV19 and TRBJ2-7, with 9 bases aligning to TRBD1. The CDR3 has 13 amino acids. J was trimmed by 5 bases and V by 5 bases; bases with no gene match: 4. Germline loops: CDR1 LNHDA, CDR2 SQIVND (reference sequence). The CDR3 DNA follows: TGTGCCAGTAGTGCGGGACAGGGCAACGAGCAGTACTTC. It yields the protein CASSAGQGNEQYF. Full variable domain (missing parts from reference TRBV19 and TRBJ2-7): DGGITQSPKYLFRKEGQNVTLSCEQNLNHDAMYWYRQDPGQGLRLIYYSQIVNDFQKGDIAEGYSVSREKKESFPLTVTSAQKNPTAFYLCASSAGQGNEQYFGPGTRLTVT.

This clonotype was found many times. The rearrangement uses TRBV5-1 and TRBJ2-3; no clear D. The CDR3 is made up of 15 amino acids. Germline assignment: CDR1 SGHRS and CDR2 YFSETQ. V lost 0 bases and J lost 1, with 9 bases in between. The CDR3 DNA is TGCGCCAGCAGCTTGGCCGGAGTCCGCACAGATACGCAGTATTTT. Protein sequence: CASSLAGVRTDTQYF.

This clonotype has a count of ten or more. The chain joins TRBV19 to TRBJ2-1, with 12 bases aligning to TRBD2. Near its end, the DNA agrees better with TRBJ2-7, so the J call may be wrong. From germline, CDR1 is LNHDA and CDR2 SQIVND (reference sequence). The CDR3 runs 15 residues. The CDR3 DNA follows: TGTGCCAGTAGTATGGGACTAGCGGGTTCCTACGAGCAGTACTTC. Its translation is CASSMGLAGSYEQYF.